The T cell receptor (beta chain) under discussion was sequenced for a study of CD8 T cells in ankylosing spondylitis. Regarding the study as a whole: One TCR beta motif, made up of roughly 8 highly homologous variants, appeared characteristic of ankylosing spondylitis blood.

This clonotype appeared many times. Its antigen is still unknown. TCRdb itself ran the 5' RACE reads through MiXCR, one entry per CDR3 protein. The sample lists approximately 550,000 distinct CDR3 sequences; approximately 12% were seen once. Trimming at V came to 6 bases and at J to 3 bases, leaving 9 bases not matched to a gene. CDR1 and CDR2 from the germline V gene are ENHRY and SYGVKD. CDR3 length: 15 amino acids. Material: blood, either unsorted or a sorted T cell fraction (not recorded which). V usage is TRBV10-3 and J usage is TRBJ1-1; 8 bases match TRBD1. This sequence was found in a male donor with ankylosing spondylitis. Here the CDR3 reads CAIRLQGDGDTEAFF. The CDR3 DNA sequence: TGTGCCATCAGGTTACAGGGGGATGGGGACACTGAAGCTTTCTTT.